The following is a TCR beta chain sequence with its context. The data originate from a study of blood T cell repertoires in COVID-19. Clones were read by immunoSEQ multiplex PCR, and TCRdb kept only the in-frame ones, dropping some. This table has fewer than 350,000 clones, around 85% appearing once. This sequence was found in a woman aged 40 to 49 who had recovered from COVID-19. Specimen: PBMCs or T cells enriched from blood (not recorded which).

The CDR3 DNA sequence: TGTGCCAGCAGGGCCGACAGGGTAGGGTACAATGAGCAGTTCTTC. Its protein product is CASRADRVGYNEQFF. The chain uses TRBV27 and TRBJ2-1; 7 bases map to TRBD1. CDR3 size: 15 residues. Trimming at V came to 6 bases and at J to 4 bases, leaving 9 bases not matched to a gene. Germline values: CDR1 MNHEY, CDR2 SMNVEV (reference sequence).